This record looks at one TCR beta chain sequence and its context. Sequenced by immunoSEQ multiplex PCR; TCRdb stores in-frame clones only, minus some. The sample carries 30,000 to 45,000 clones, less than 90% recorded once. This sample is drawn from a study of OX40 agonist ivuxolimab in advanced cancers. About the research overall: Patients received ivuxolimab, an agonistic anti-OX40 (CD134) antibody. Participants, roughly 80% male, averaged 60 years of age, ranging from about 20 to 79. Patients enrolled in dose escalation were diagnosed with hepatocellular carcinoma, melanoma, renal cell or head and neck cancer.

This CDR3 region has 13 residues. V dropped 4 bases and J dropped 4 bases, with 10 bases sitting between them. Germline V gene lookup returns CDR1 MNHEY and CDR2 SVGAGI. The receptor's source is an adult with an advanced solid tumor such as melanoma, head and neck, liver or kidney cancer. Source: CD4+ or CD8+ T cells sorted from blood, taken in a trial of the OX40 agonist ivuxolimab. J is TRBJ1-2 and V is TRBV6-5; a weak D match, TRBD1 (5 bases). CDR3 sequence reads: CASSSQGSYGYTF. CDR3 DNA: TGTGCCAGCAGTTCGCAGGGTAGCTATGGCTACACCTTC.